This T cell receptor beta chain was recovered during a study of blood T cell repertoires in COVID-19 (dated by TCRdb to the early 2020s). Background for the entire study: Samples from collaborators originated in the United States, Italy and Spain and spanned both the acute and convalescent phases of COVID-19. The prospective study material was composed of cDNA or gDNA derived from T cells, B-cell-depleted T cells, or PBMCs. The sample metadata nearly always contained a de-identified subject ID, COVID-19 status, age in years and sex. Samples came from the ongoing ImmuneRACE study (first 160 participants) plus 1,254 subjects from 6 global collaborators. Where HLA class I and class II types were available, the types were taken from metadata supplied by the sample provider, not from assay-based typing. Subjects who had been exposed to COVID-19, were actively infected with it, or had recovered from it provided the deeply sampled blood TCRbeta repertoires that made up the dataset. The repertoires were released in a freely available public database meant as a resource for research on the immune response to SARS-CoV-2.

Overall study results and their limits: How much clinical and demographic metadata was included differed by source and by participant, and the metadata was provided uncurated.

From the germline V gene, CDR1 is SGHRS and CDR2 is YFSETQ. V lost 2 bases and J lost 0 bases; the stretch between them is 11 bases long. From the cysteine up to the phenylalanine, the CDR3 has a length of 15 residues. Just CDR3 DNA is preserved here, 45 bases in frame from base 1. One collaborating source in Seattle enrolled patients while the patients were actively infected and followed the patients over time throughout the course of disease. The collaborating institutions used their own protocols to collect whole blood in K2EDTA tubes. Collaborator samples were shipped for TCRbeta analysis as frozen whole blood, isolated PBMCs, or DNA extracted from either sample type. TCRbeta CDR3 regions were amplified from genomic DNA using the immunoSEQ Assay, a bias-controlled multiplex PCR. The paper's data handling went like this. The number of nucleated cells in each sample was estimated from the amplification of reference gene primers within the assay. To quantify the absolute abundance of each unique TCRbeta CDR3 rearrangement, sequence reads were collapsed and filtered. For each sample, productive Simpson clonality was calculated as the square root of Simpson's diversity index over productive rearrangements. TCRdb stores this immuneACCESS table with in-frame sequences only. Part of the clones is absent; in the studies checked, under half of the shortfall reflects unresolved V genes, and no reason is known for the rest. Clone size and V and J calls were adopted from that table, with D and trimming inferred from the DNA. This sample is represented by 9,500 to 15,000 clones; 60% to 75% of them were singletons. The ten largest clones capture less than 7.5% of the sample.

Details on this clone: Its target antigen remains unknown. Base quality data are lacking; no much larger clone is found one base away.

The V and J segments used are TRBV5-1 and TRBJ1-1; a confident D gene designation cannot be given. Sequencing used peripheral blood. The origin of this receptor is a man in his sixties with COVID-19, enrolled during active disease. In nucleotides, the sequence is TGCGCCAGCAGCTTCCAGGTGCCAATGAACACTGAAGCTTTCTTT. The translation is CASSFQVPMNTEAFF.